This T cell receptor (beta chain) was sequenced during a study of radiotherapy plus CTLA-4 blockade in lung cancer. Findings and caveats of the study: According to reports, early shifts in blood T cell clones, alongside interferon-beta, forecast response most accurately.

Enrolled patients, whose metastatic non-small-cell lung cancer was chemo-refractory, received focal radiation plus CTLA-4 blockade with ipilimumab. For this clone: Its cognate antigen is unknown.

V lost 0 bases to trimming and J lost 3 bases, with 9 bases between them. The germline V gene encodes CDR1 GTSNPN and CDR2 SVGIG (reference sequence). This CDR3 comprises 13 residues. The method was immunoSEQ multiplex PCR; TCRdb's version includes in-frame clones alone and lacks a portion of them. The sample contains about 110,000 clones, more than 75% of which appear only once. This TCR came from a human donor with non-small cell lung cancer that progressed on radiotherapy plus ipilimumab. Some clones in this sample may be carry-over from other donors' samples. The gene calls are TRBV30 and TRBJ2-7; the D is unclear. The sample in question was peripheral blood, obtained from a patient treated with radiotherapy plus ipilimumab. The CDR3 DNA reads TGTGCCTGGAGTGTAAATCTCCTCTACGAGCAGTACTTC. It yields the protein CAWSVNLLYEQYF.